This T cell receptor beta chain was observed in a study of cytomegalovirus exposure and HLA in healthy donors. Across the study: Samples from HLA-typed donors yielded about 86 million unique TCRs in an early data release.

The PCR made use of 60 Vbeta and 13 Jbeta primers. This table comes from immunoSEQ multiplex PCR, and its TCRdb copy is limited to in-frame clones, with some not included. This sample has 40,000 to 60,000 clones; 72% occur once, and the top ten carry around 8.4%. Germline values: CDR1 MDHEN, CDR2 SYDVKM. Trimming stripped 2 bases from V and 3 bases from J, with 6 bases between. This CDR3 region has 13 residues. Study-level points and caveats: Cytomegalovirus-associated status was assigned to more than 150 TCR beta chains. Most TCR beta V segments were productive about 90% or about 30% of the time in an earlier analysis. Presence/absence results assume similar sequencing depth per donor, which may not hold.

Details on this clone: Its antigen is as yet unknown.

Sequenced: PBMCs. The sequence came from a woman aged 45 to 65 in good health and CMV-seronegative. The chain has TRBV28 and TRBJ2-3; no definite D call. CDR3 region: CASSLQNTDTQYF. The CDR3 bases are TGTGCCAGCAGTTTACAGAATACAGATACGCAGTATTTT.